The present T cell receptor (beta chain) was sequenced within a study of blood T cell repertoires in COVID-19. The protocol was immunoSEQ multiplex PCR, while the TCRdb copy is restricted to in-frame clones and leaves out a portion. Counted here are 250,000 to 350,000 clones, just under 90% occurring once; the ten biggest clones make up just under 6.5%. CDR1 and CDR2 (germline): SNHLY, FYNNEI. The trim removed 7 bases at V and 5 bases at J, leaving 36 bases unmatched. CDR3 length equals 24 residues. The sequence was obtained from a woman between 45 and 65 years old with COVID-19, enrolled during active disease. The chain recombines TRBV2 with TRBJ2-7; TRBD1 matches at 12 bases. The sample consisted of peripheral blood. CDR3: CASMRTYRDRGRQREVGDWNEQYF. In DNA, the CDR3 is TGTGCCAGCATGAGAACCTACCGGGACAGGGGGCGTCAGCGGGAGGTGGGGGACTGGAACGAGCAGTACTTC.